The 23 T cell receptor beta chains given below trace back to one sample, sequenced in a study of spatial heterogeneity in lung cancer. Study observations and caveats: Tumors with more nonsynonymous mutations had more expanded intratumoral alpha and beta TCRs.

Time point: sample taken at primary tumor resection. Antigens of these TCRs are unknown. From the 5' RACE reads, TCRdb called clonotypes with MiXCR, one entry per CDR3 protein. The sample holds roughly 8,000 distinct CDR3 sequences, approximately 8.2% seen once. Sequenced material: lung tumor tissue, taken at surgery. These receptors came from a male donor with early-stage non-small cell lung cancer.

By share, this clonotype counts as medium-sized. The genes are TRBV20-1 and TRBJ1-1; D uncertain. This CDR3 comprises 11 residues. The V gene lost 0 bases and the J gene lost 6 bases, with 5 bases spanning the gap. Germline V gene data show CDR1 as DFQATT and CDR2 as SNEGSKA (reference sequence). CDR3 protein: CSARDPPEAFF. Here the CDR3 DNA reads TGCAGTGCTAGAGATCCACCTGAAGCTTTCTTT.

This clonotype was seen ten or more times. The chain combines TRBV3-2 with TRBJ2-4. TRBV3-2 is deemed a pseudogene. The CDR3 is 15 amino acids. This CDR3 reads CASSQDSSPKSIQYF. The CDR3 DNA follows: TGTGCCAGCAGCCAAGATTCCAGTCCCAAAAGCATTCAGTACTTC.

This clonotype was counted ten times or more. DNA of the CDR3: TGCGCCAGCAGATCTACTTTGACACCCGGTGAGCAGTTCTTC. Translated: CASRSTLTPGEQFF. The chain is built from TRBV5-1 and TRBJ2-1; D unclear. CDR3 length: 14 residues. The germline V and J ends were trimmed by 5 bases and 9 bases, with 18 bases remaining between them. CDR1 and CDR2 from the germline V gene are SGHRS and YFSETQ.

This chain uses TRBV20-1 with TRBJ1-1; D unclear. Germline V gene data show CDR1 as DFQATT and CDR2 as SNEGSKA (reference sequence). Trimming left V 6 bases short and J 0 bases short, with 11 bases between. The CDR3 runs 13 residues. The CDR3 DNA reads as TGCAGTGCCCGAGGGTCAATGAACACTGAAGCTTTCTTT. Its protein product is CSARGSMNTEAFF.

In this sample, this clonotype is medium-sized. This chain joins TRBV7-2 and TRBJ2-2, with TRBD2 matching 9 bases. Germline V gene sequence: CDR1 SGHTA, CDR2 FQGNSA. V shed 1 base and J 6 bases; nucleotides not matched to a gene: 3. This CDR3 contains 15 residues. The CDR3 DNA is TGTGCCAGCAGCTTAGATAGCGGGAGCGCCGGGGAGCTGTTTTTT. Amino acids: CASSLDSGSAGELFF.

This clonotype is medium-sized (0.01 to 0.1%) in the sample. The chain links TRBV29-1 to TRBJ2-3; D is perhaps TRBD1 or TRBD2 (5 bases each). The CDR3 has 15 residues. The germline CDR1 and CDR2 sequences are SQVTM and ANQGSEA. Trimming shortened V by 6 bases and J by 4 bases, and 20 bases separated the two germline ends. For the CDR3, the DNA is TGCAGCGTCGAACCACAAGGGAGCAGGGCAGATACGCAGTATTTT. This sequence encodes CSVEPQGSRADTQYF.

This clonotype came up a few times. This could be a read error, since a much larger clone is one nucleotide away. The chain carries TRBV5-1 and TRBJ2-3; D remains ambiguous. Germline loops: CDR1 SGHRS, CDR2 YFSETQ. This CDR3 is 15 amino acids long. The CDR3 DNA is TGCGCCACCAGCCCGATGGTTGTGGGAACAGATACGCAGTATTTT. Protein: CATSPMVVGTDTQYF.

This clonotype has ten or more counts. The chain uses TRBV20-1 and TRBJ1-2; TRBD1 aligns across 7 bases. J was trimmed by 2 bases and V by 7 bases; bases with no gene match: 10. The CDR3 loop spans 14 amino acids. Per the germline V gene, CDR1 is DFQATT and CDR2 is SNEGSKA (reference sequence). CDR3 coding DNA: TGCAGTGGTGAACAGGGGCGGGCGAACTATGGCTACACCTTC. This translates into CSGEQGRANYGYTF.

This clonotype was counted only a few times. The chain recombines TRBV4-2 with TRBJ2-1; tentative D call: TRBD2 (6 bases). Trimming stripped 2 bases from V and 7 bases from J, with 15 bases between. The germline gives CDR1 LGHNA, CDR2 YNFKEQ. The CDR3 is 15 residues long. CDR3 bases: TGTGCCAGCAGCCAAAGAGCGGGCGAGTGGAATGAGCAGTTCTTC. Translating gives CASSQRAGEWNEQFF.

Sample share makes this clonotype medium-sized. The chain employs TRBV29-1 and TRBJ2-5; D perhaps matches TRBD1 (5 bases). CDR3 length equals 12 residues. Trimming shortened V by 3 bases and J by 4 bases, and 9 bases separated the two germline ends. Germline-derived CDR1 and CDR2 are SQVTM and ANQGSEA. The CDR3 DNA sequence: TGCAGCGTTGACAGGGTCGGAGAGACCCAGTACTTC. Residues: CSVDRVGETQYF.

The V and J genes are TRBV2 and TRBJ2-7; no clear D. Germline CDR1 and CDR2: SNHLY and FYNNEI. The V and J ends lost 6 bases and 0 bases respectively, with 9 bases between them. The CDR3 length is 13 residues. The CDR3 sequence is CASSQKNSYEQYF. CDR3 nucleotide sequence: TGTGCCAGCAGCCAGAAAAACTCCTACGAGCAGTACTTC.

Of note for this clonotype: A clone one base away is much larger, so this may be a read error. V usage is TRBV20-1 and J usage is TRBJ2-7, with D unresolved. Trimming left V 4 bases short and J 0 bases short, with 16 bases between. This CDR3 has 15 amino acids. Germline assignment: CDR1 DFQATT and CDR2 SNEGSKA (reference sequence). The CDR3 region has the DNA TGCAGTGCTACCCCCGCTTCAGCCTACTCCTACGAGCAGTACTTC. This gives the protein CSATPASAYSYEQYF.

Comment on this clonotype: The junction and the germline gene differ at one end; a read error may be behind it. The CDR3 DNA follows: TGCGCCAGCAGGCCTGGACAGGGGGGATGGGAGACCCGGCACTTC. Protein sequence: CASRPGQGGWETRHF. The rearrangement uses TRBV10-2 and TRBJ2-5; 10 nucleotides agree with TRBD1. The CDR3 totals 15 residues. CDR1 WSHSY and CDR2 SAAADI come from the germline V gene.

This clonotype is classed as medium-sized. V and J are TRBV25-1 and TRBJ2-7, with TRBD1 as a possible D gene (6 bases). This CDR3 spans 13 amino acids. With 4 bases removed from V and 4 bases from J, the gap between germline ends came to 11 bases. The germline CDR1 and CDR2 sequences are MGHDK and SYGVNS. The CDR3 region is CASSVGAKYEQYF. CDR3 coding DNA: TGTGCCAGCAGTGTGGGGGCAAAATACGAGCAGTACTTC.

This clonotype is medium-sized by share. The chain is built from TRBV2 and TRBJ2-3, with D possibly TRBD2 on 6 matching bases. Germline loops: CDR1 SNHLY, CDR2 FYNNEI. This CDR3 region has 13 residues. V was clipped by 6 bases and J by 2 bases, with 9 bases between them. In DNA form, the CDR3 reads TGTGCCAGCAGCGGGGACTTCACAGATACGCAGTATTTT. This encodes CASSGDFTDTQYF.

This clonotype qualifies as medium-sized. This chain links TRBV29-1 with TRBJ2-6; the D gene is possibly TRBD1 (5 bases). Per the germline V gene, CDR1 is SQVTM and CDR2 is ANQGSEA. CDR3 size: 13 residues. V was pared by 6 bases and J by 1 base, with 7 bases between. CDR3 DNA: TGCAGCGTGGCAGGGTCTGGGGCCAACGTCCTGACTTTC. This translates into CSVAGSGANVLTF.

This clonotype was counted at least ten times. The CDR3 nucleotides read TGTGCCAGCAGCCAGAGGCTAGCGGGAGCCTCCACAGATACGCAGTATTTT. This translates into CASSQRLAGASTDTQYF. This chain joins TRBV12-3 or TRBV12-4 and TRBJ2-3; 10 positions agree with TRBD2. The CDR3 consists of 17 residues. The J segment lost 2 bases and the V segment lost 6 bases, leaving 11 bases of the junction unmatched.

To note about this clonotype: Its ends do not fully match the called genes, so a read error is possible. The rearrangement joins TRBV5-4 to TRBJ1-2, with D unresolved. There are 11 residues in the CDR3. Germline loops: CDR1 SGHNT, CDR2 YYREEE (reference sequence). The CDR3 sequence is CASSFAYDYTF. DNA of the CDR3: TGTGCCAGCAGCTTCGCGTATGACTACACCTTC.

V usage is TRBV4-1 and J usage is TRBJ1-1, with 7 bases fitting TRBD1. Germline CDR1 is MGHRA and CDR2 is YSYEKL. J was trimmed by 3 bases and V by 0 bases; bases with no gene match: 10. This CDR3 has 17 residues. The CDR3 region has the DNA TGCGCCAGCAGCCAAGAAGGCGCGACAGGGAGGGACACTGAAGCTTTCTTT. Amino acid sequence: CASSQEGATGRDTEAFF.

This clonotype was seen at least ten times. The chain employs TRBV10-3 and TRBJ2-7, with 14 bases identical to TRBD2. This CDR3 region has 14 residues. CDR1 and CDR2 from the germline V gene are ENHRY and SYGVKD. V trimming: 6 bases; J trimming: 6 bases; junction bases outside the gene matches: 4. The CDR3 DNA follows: TGTGCCATCAGGGGGACTAGCGGGAGTCGCGAGCAGTACTTC. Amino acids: CAIRGTSGSREQYF.

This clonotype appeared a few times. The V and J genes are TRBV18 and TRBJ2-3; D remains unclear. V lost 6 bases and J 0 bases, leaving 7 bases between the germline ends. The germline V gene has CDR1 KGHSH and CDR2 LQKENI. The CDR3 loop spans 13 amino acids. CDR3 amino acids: CASSYGSTDTQYF. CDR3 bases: TGTGCCAGCTCCTACGGTAGCACAGATACGCAGTATTTT.

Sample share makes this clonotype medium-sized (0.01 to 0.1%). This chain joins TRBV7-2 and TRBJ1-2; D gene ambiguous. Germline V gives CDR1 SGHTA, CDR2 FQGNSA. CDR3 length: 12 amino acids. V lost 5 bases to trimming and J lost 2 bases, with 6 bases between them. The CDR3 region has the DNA TGTGCCAGCAGCCCAGCGAACTATGGCTACACCTTC. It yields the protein CASSPANYGYTF.

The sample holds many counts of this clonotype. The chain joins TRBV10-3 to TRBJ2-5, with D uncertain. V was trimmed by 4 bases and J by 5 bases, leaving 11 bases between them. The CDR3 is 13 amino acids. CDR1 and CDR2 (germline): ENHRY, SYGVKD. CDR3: CAISVGSPETQYF. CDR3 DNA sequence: TGTGCCATCAGTGTCGGCTCGCCGGAGACCCAGTACTTC.